The source of this T cell receptor (beta chain) is a study of T cells after yellow fever vaccination. Turning to the study itself: The authors prepared low-cell-number fractions using SMART-Seq v4 Ultra Low Input. The study's findings and limits: Reappearance after the booster was seen for most primary-vaccination clones, at 95% to 97% CD4 and less than 90% CD8.

Regarding this clonotype: The antigen remains unidentified.

Germline assignment: CDR1 SGHVS and CDR2 FQNEAQ. The ends lost 2 bases at V and 2 bases at J; junction bases unmatched: 4. This CDR3 is 15 amino acids long. It was through 5'RACE template switching that TCR cDNA was made, with a universal primer site and UMIs added. A single record per CDR3 protein comes from TCRdb applying MiXCR to the 5' RACE reads. The sample has a few hundred thousand distinct CDR3 sequences; roughly 8.7% are singletons. This chain connects TRBV7-8 to TRBJ2-3, with 7 bases lining up with TRBD2. Sequencing was performed on PBMCs, taken on the day of the first yellow fever vaccination. The TCR comes from a man aged 18 to 30 who received the YFV17D yellow fever vaccine. The CDR3 sequence is CASSLKAGFTDTQYF. CDR3 DNA: TGTGCCAGCAGCTTAAAAGCGGGGTTCACAGATACGCAGTATTTT.